Listed below are T cell receptor beta chains from one sample, sequenced in a study of tumor-infiltrating T cells and Merkel cell polyomavirus. Generated by immunoSEQ multiplex PCR, the TCRdb table keeps only in-frame clones and is missing some. The repertoire holds about 25,000 clones, roughly nine tenths seen once, with about 2.7% in the top ten. Sequenced: lymph node tissue. Receptors were obtained from a man between 50 and 59 years old with Merkel cell carcinoma. Both conserved end residues are part of each CDR3. A D gene is named only where the DNA matches it firmly.

d_call,j_call,v_call,cdr3_aa
.,TRBJ1-1,TRBV7-8,CASSPGLLNTEAFF
.,TRBJ1-2,TRBV18,CASLRTVGIGYTF
.,TRBJ2-3,TRBV7-2,CASSFRQGGTDTQYF
TRBD2,TRBJ2-1,TRBV10-2,CASSVGGTFYNEQFF
.,TRBJ2-3,TRBV7-2,CASSFRSYTDTQYF
TRBD1,TRBJ1-5,TRBV30,CAWSTGQGNNQPQHF
TRBD2,TRBJ2-3,TRBV13,CASSPRQREGTDTQYF
TRBD1,TRBJ2-2,TRBV5-4,CASSRGQGVTGELFF
.,TRBJ1-5,TRBV28,CASSPLGFNQPQHF
TRBD2,TRBJ2-1,TRBV7-9,CASSEREFDNEQFF
.,TRBJ1-5,TRBV2,CASSDFDRPNQPQHF
.,TRBJ2-5,TRBV7-2,CASSIQGGQETQYF
.,TRBJ2-1,TRBV18,CASSPGLNNEQFF
TRBD1,TRBJ2-7,TRBV7-2,CASSPPGTGLGQYF